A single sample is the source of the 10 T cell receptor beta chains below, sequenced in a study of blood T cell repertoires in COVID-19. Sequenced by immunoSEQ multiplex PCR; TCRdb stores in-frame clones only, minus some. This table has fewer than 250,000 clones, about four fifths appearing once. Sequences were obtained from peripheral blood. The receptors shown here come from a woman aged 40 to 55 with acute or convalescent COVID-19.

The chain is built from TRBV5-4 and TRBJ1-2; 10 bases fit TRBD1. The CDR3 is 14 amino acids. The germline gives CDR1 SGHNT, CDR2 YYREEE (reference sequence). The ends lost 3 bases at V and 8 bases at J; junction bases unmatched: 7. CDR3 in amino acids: CASSSTGGAYGYTF. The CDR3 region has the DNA TGTGCCAGCAGCTCGACAGGGGGCGCTTACGGCTACACCTTC.

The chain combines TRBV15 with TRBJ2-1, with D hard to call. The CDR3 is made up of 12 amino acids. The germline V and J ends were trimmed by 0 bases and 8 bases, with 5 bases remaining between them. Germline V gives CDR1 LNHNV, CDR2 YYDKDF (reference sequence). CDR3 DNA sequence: TGTGCCACCAGCAGAGACTATTATGAGCAGTTCTTC. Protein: CATSRDYYEQFF.

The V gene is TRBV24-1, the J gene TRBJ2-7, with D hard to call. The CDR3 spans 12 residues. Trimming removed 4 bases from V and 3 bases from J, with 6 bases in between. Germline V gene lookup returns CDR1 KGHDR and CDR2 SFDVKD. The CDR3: CATSENLYEQYF. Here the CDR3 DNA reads TGTGCCACCAGTGAAAATCTCTACGAGCAGTACTTC.

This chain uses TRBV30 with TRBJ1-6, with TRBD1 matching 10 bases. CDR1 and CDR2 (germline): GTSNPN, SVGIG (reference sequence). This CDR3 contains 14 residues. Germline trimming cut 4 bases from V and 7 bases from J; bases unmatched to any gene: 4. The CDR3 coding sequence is TGTGCCTGGACCCTGACAGGGGGCAATTCACCCCTCCACTTT. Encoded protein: CAWTLTGGNSPLHF.

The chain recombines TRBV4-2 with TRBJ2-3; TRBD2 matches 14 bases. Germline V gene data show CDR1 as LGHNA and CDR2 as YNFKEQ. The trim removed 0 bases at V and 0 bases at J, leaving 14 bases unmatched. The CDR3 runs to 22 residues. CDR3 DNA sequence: TGTGCCAGCAGCCAAGATAACGGGAAAGGACTAGCGGGGGGACTGAGCACAGATACGCAGTATTTT. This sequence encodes CASSQDNGKGLAGGLSTDTQYF.

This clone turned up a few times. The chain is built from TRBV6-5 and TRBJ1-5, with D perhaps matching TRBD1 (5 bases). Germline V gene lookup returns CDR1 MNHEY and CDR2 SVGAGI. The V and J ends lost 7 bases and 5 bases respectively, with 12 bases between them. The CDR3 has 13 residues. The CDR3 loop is CASTSGWYQPQHF. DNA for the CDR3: TGTGCCAGCACTTCAGGGTGGTATCAGCCCCAGCATTTT.

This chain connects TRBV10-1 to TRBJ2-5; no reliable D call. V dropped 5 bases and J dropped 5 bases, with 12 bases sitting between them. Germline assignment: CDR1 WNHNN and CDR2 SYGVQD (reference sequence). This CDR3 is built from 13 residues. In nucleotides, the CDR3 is TGCGCCAGCAGTTCCTTATACCGGGAGACCCAGTACTTC. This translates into CASSSLYRETQYF.

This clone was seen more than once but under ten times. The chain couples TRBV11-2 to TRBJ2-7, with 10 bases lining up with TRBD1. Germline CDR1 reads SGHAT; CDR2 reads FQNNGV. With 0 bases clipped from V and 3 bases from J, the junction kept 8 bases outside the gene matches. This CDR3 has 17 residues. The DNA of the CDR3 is TGTGCCAGCAGCTTAGACTTGGGGGACAGGGGAGGCTACGAGCAGTACTTC. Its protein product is CASSLDLGDRGGYEQYF. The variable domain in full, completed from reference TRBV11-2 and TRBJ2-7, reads EAGVAQSPRYKIIEKRQSVAFWCNPISGHATLYWYQQILGQGPKLLIQFQNNGVVDDSQLPKDRFSAERLKGVDSTLKIQPAKLEDSAVYLCASSLDLGDRGGYEQYFGPGTRLTVT.

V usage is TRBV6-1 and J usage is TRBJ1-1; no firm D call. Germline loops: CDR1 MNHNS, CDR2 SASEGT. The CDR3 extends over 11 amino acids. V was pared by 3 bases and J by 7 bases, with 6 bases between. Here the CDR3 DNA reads TGTGCCAGCAGTGATGGCTTTGAAGCTTTCTTT. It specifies CASSDGFEAFF.

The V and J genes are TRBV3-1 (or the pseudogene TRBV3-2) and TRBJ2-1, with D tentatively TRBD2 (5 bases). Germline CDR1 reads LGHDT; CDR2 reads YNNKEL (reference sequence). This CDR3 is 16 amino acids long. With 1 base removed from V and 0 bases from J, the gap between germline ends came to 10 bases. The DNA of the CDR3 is TGTGCCAGCAGCCAAGGTGCGGGTAGCTCCTACAATGAGCAGTTCTTC. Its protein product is CASSQGAGSSYNEQFF.